This T cell receptor (beta chain) was identified during a study of T cell responses to AZD1222 COVID-19 vaccine. Assay: immunoSEQ multiplex PCR; the TCRdb copy retains only in-frame clones and omits some. This sample has 100,000 to 110,000 clones, with around 87% found just once. In the case of this clone: Its antigen is unidentified.

Study conclusions and caveats: Researchers report vaccine-associated CD4 TCRs spanning spike, with dominance at 160-218 and 743-854. The donor group comprised mostly white British people and more females; the analysis possibly underestimated clonal diversity. Recipients of two AZD1222 doses showed rising Spike-specific TCR breadth and depth.

The sample consisted of peripheral blood, taken on day 0 of MenACWY control vaccination. The sequence came from an adult in good health.

The CDR3 DNA is TGTGCCAGCTTCCCCGGGGAGCAGCCCTTGGCCTATGGCTACACCTTC. Its protein is CASFPGEQPLAYGYTF. The chain recombines TRBV18 with TRBJ1-2; D is ambiguous. CDR1 is KGHSH and CDR2 is LQKENI in the germline V gene. V lost 7 bases to trimming and J lost 4 bases, with 22 bases between them. The CDR3 extends over 16 amino acids.